This is a list of T cell receptor beta chains from one sample in a study of response to subunit inactivated influenza vaccine. TCRdb passed the RT-PCR reads through MiXCR, listing each CDR3 protein once. The table lists over 750,000 distinct CDR3 sequences, over 20% of them singletons. Material: PBMCs from blood, obtained roughly 5 days after vaccination. Receptor source: a man aged 50 or older who received an inactivated influenza vaccine. Both conserved end residues are part of each CDR3. D genes are given only for firm matches. Size is omitted from some rows. Given values are once, few, many or a class for expanded clones.

D: TRBD2
V: TRBV28
J: TRBJ2-2
size: -
CDR3: CASRTTGRVTGELFF
DNA: TGTGCCAGCAGGACCACCGGGAGGGTGACCGGGGAGCTGTTTTTT

D: TRBD2
V: TRBV20-1
J: TRBJ2-1
size: -
CDR3: CSARLGTSGPDNEQFF
DNA: TGCAGTGCTAGACTGGGGACTAGCGGGCCCGACAATGAGCAGTTCTTC

D: -
V: TRBV7-2
J: TRBJ2-1
size: few
CDR3: CASSLARENEQFF
DNA: TGTGCCAGCAGCTTAGCAAGGGAAAATGAGCAGTTCTTC

D: -
V: TRBV6-1
J: TRBJ2-1
size: few
CDR3: CASTVLPSPYNEQFF
DNA: TGTGCCAGCACCGTACTCCCTAGCCCATACAATGAGCAGTTCTTC

D: -
V: TRBV5-5
J: TRBJ2-6
size: few
CDR3: CASSLSFSGANVLTF
DNA: TGTGCCAGCAGCTTGTCGTTTTCCGGGGCCAACGTCCTGACTTTC

D: -
V: TRBV12-3/TRBV12-4
J: TRBJ1-4
size: many
CDR3: CASSLGGGGEKLFF
DNA: TGTGCCAGCAGTTTGGGGGGAGGAGGTGAAAAACTGTTTTTT

D: TRBD2
V: TRBV4-3
J: TRBJ2-7
size: few
CDR3: CASSQEASGRIYEQYF
DNA: TGCGCCAGCAGCCAAGAAGCGAGCGGGAGGATCTACGAGCAGTACTTC

D: -
V: TRBV11-2
J: TRBJ2-3
size: -
CDR3: CASSLDLSDTQYF
DNA: TGTGCCAGCAGCTTAGATCTCTCAGATACGCAGTATTTT

D: -
V: TRBV5-1
J: TRBJ2-3
size: few
CDR3: CASSIRPSVEDTQYF
DNA: TGCGCCAGCAGTATCCGTCCCTCGGTGGAAGATACGCAGTATTTT

D: -
V: TRBV29-1
J: TRBJ2-7
size: few
CDR3: CSVESHDGYEQYF
DNA: TGCAGCGTTGAATCCCATGACGGCTACGAGCAGTACTTC

D: -
V: TRBV4-2
J: TRBJ1-1
size: few
CDR3: CASSQVSGFYMNTEAFF
DNA: TGTGCCAGCAGCCAAGTGTCCGGGTTCTACATGAACACTGAAGCTTTCTTT

D: -
V: TRBV27
J: TRBJ2-1
size: -
CDR3: CASSRRGQTDEQFF
DNA: TGTGCCAGCAGTCGGCGCGGGCAAACGGATGAGCAGTTCTTC

D: TRBD1
V: TRBV24-1
J: TRBJ2-1
size: -
CDR3: CATSVGTVYNEQFF
DNA: TGTGCCACCAGTGTTGGGACAGTGTACAATGAGCAGTTCTTC

D: TRBD2
V: TRBV4-3
J: TRBJ2-7
size: many
CDR3: CASSRTSGPYEQYF
DNA: TGCGCCAGCAGCCGGACTAGCGGTCCCTACGAGCAGTACTTC

D: TRBD1
V: TRBV7-9
J: TRBJ1-2
size: once
CDR3: CASIRDRGHGYTF
DNA: TGTGCCAGCATCCGGGACAGGGGGCACGGCTACACCTTC

D: TRBD1
V: TRBV20-1
J: TRBJ2-3
size: -
CDR3: CSARDRESSRYTDTQYF
DNA: TGCAGTGCTAGGGACAGGGAGTCGTCAAGGTACACAGATACGCAGTATTTT

D: -
V: TRBV18
J: TRBJ1-4
size: -
CDR3: CASSTSTNEKLFF
DNA: TGTGCCAGCTCCACTTCAACTAATGAAAAACTGTTTTTT

D: -
V: TRBV4-1
J: TRBJ2-3
size: many
CDR3: CASSRLLGETQYF
DNA: TGCGCCAGCAGCCGCCTATTAGGCGAGACGCAGTATTTT

D: -
V: TRBV20-1
J: TRBJ1-2
size: -
CDR3: CSAREGKLNYGYTF
DNA: TGCAGTGCTAGAGAGGGGAAGCTCAATTATGGCTACACCTTC

D: -
V: TRBV7-2
J: TRBJ2-7
size: -
CDR3: CASSSSVGVYEQYF
DNA: TGTGCCAGCAGCTCTTCTGTGGGGGTCTACGAGCAGTACTTC

D: -
V: TRBV15
J: TRBJ2-7
size: -
CDR3: CATSRGGGSYEQYF
DNA: TGTGCCACCAGCAGAGGAGGGGGCTCCTACGAGCAGTACTTC

D: -
V: TRBV12-3/TRBV12-4
J: TRBJ2-6
size: few
CDR3: CATANSGANVLTF
DNA: TGTGCCACCGCAAACTCTGGGGCCAACGTCCTGACTTTC

D: TRBD2
V: TRBV29-1
J: TRBJ2-1
size: many
CDR3: CSVDLAGGPYANEQFF
DNA: TGCAGCGTTGATTTGGCGGGAGGGCCTTACGCCAATGAGCAGTTCTTC

D: -
V: TRBV2
J: TRBJ1-2
size: -
CDR3: CASSEEAGYTF
DNA: TGTGCCAGCAGTGAAGAGGCTGGCTACACCTTC

D: -
V: TRBV7-8
J: TRBJ1-2
size: many
CDR3: CASSTRVRDGGYTF
DNA: TGTGCCAGCAGCACCCGGGTTAGGGACGGCGGCTACACCTTC

D: -
V: TRBV5-1
J: TRBJ2-3
size: -
CDR3: CASTGSRGTSTDTQYF
DNA: TGCGCCAGCACGGGGAGTAGGGGGACTAGCACAGATACGCAGTATTTT

D: TRBD1
V: TRBV24-1
J: TRBJ1-1
size: -
CDR3: CATQTGVGTEAFF
DNA: TGTGCCACCCAAACAGGGGTTGGTACTGAAGCTTTCTTT

D: -
V: TRBV12-3/TRBV12-4
J: TRBJ2-1
size: many
CDR3: CASSLVPNTGQFF
DNA: TGTGCCAGCAGTTTAGTCCCGAATACGGGACAGTTCTTC

D: TRBD2
V: TRBV5-1
J: TRBJ2-3
size: -
CDR3: CASSLALAENTDTQYF
DNA: TGCGCCAGCAGCTTGGCACTAGCGGAGAACACAGATACGCAGTATTTT

D: -
V: TRBV9
J: TRBJ2-3
size: few
CDR3: CASSAGGGVSTDTQYF
DNA: TGTGCCAGCAGCGCCGGGGGTGGGGTAAGCACAGATACGCAGTATTTT

D: TRBD1
V: TRBV6-7
J: TRBJ2-5
size: -
CDR3: CASSYGGRGRGQETQYF
DNA: TGTGCCAGCAGTTACGGGGGCAGGGGGCGAGGGCAAGAGACCCAGTACTTC